Following are 9 T cell receptor beta chains from one sample sequenced in a study of cytomegalovirus exposure and HLA in healthy donors. Sequenced by immunoSEQ multiplex PCR; TCRdb stores in-frame clones only, minus some. The table records more than 200,000 clones, roughly nine tenths of them present only once. Sequencing was performed on PBMCs. Receptors were obtained from a man aged 18 to 29 in good health and CMV-seropositive.

This chain connects TRBV7-7 to TRBJ2-2; TRBD2 might be the D (6 bases). V was pared by 2 bases and J by 4 bases, with 11 bases between. There are 15 residues in the CDR3. Germline V gene lookup returns CDR1 SSHAT and CDR2 FNYEAQ (reference sequence). The CDR3 DNA follows: TGTGCCAGCAGCTTAACGGGAGCCCCCACCGGGGAGCTGTTTTTT. Amino acid sequence: CASSLTGAPTGELFF.

The chain couples TRBV7-8 to TRBJ1-5; TRBD1 matches 7 bases. V shed 5 bases, J shed 7 bases, and the junction held 8 bases outside the gene matches. This CDR3 contains 14 residues. In germline, CDR1 is SGHVS, CDR2 FQNEAQ. The CDR3 nucleotides read TGTGCCAGCAGCGAGCACAGGGGAGGCCAGCCCCAGCATTTT. Translating it yields CASSEHRGGQPQHF.

The chain couples TRBV5-5 to TRBJ2-7; 10 positions agree with TRBD1. The V gene's germline CDR1 is SGHKS and CDR2 YYEKEE (reference sequence). The V gene end was trimmed by 5 bases and the J gene end by 0 bases; junction bases not matched to a gene: 11. The CDR3 is 17 amino acids. CDR3 protein: CASRPNQGQGGSYEQYF. The CDR3 nucleotides are TGTGCCAGCAGACCAAACCAAGGACAGGGGGGCTCCTACGAGCAGTACTTC.

The J gene is TRBJ1-3, the V gene TRBV2; no definite D call. Germline lookup yields CDR1 SNHLY and CDR2 FYNNEI. The CDR3 runs to 13 residues. Trimming took off 1 base at V and 7 bases at J, with 8 bases between the two ends. The CDR3 reads CASSEEVVNTIYF. CDR3 DNA: TGTGCCAGCAGTGAAGAGGTGGTTAACACCATATATTTT. The full variable domain, rest sourced from reference TRBV2 and TRBJ1-3, is EPEVTQTPSHQVTQMGQEVILRCVPISNHLYFYWYRQILGQKVEFLVSFYNNEISEKSEIFDDQFSVERPDGSNFTLKIRSTKLEDSAMYFCASSEEVVNTIYFGEGSWLTVV.

V is TRBV30 and J is TRBJ2-3, with 8 bases fitting TRBD2. Unmatched junction bases numbered 11, after V lost 5 bases and J lost 4 bases. Germline assignment: CDR1 GTSNPN and CDR2 SVGIG (reference sequence). The length of the CDR3 is 15 residues. The CDR3 loop is CAWAMGLGKADTQYF. The CDR3 DNA reads TGTGCCTGGGCGATGGGACTAGGGAAGGCAGATACGCAGTATTTT.

V usage is TRBV29-1 and J usage is TRBJ1-2; D uncertain. Trimming removed 6 bases at V and 4 bases at J, with 12 bases between. There are 12 residues in the CDR3. CDR1 is SQVTM and CDR2 is ANQGSEA in the germline V gene. The CDR3 DNA is TGCAGCGTCCGCCGGGATTTCTATGGCTACACCTTC. Translating gives CSVRRDFYGYTF.

The rearrangement joins TRBV27 to TRBJ2-5, with D perhaps matching TRBD1 or TRBD2 (5 bases each). The V end was cut by 6 bases, the J end by 0 bases, with 17 bases between. The CDR3 totals 16 residues. The germline gives CDR1 MNHEY, CDR2 SMNVEV (reference sequence). The CDR3 DNA follows: TGTGCCAGCAGCCACTTTGGGTGGGGGTACCAAGAGACCCAGTACTTC. Its translation is CASSHFGWGYQETQYF.

The CDR3 here is CASSVGQGAYEQYF. For the CDR3, the DNA is TGTGCCAGCAGCGTCGGACAGGGGGCATACGAGCAGTACTTC. The rearrangement uses TRBV13 and TRBJ2-7; 11 nucleotides line up with TRBD1. Losses at the gene ends were 5 bases for V and 4 bases for J; bases not matched to a gene: 4. Per the germline V gene, CDR1 is PRHDT and CDR2 is FYEKMQ (reference sequence). The CDR3 has 14 residues. The full variable domain, completed using reference TRBV13 and TRBJ2-7, is AAGVIQSPRHLIKEKRETATLKCYPIPRHDTVYWYQQGPGQDPQFLISFYEKMQSDKGSIPDRFSAQQFSDYHSELNMSSLELGDSALYFCASSVGQGAYEQYFGPGTRLTVT.

The genes are TRBV28 and TRBJ1-1, with D tentatively TRBD1 (5 bases). Germline V lookup: CDR1 MDHEN, CDR2 SYDVKM. CDR3 length: 13 residues. V lost 6 bases, J lost 5 bases, and 13 bases lay in between. DNA for the CDR3: TGTGCCAGCAGCTATAGGCGGGGGACTGAAGCTTTCTTT. It encodes CASSYRRGTEAFF.